The TCR beta chain described here comes from a study of siplizumab effects on memory and regulatory T cells. Assay: immunoSEQ multiplex PCR; the TCRdb copy retains only in-frame clones and omits some. The profile shows some 120,000 clones, around 93% of them singletons. Study observations and caveats: The alloresponse seemed to draw substantially on naive T cells, which appeared more diverse than memory cells. Siplizumab significantly reduced alloreactive sequences traceable to unstimulated CD4+ memory cells.

To note about this clone: Its antigen is still unknown.

The germline V and J ends were trimmed by 0 bases and 6 bases, with 12 bases remaining between them. This CDR3 is built from 15 residues. Germline V gene sequence: CDR1 LGHNA, CDR2 YNFKEQ. The chain uses TRBV4-2 and TRBJ2-1; D ambiguous. The TCR was taken from a human donor in good health. Sequencing was carried out using non-Treg CD4+ T cells sorted from blood. The CDR3: CASSQDWGTRNEQFF. CDR3 sequence (DNA): TGTGCCAGCAGCCAAGATTGGGGTACCCGCAATGAGCAGTTCTTC.